The 8 T cell receptor beta chains reported below all come from one sample, sequenced in a study of T cell repertoires in cytomegalovirus infection. What these receptors recognize is not known. Using its own MiXCR run on the reads, TCRdb lists one record per CDR3 protein. The sample includes 650,000 to 900,000 distinct CDR3 sequences, almost 30% of them seen just once. The specimen was cultured CD8+ T cells from PBMCs, collected from culture after CMV antigen stimulation. The receptors originated from a human donor in good health (CMV status not recorded). Some clones in this sample may be carry-over from other donors' samples.

The V gene is TRBV6-6, the J gene TRBJ1-2; 8 positions agree with TRBD1. V was clipped by 0 bases and J by 5 bases; unmatched bases: 11. CDR1 and CDR2 from the germline V gene are MNHNY and SVGAGI (reference sequence). The length of the CDR3 is 17 residues. The CDR3 loop reads CASSYSRQPGQDYGYTF. CDR3 in DNA: TGTGCCAGCAGTTACTCGCGCCAGCCGGGACAGGATTATGGCTACACCTTC.

The chain recombines TRBV2 with TRBJ2-7; a weak D match, TRBD1 (6 bases). V was pared by 6 bases and J by 4 bases, with 19 bases between. Germline CDR1 is SNHLY and CDR2 is FYNNEI. The CDR3 has 15 residues. CDR3 protein: CASRMGTGQGYEQYF. For the CDR3, the DNA is TGTGCCAGCAGGATGGGAACAGGGCAAGGGTACGAGCAGTACTTC.

The genes are TRBV13 and TRBJ2-7, with D hard to call. Germline CDR1 PRHDT, CDR2 FYEKMQ (reference sequence). CDR3 length: 11 amino acids. Between the trimmed V and J ends, which lost 6 bases and 3 bases, there was a span of 6 bases. In nucleotides, the CDR3 is TGTGCCAGCAGTGATCGCTACGAGCAGTACGTC. This encodes CASSDRYEQYV.

The rearrangement links TRBV7-9 to TRBJ2-4, with D maybe TRBD1 (5 bases). The CDR3 runs 18 residues. CDR1 is SEHNR and CDR2 is FQNEAQ in the germline V gene (reference sequence). Between the trimmed V and J ends, which lost 8 bases and 4 bases, there was a span of 27 bases. The CDR3 DNA sequence: TGTGCCAGCGCCTATCGGGTCATAGACAGCATACAGAAAAACATTCAGTACTTC. This codes for CASAYRVIDSIQKNIQYF.

CDR3 sequence (DNA): TGTGCCAGCAGTTACTACAGCCACAATGAGCAGTTCTTC. This translates into CASSYYSHNEQFF. The chain has TRBV28 and TRBJ2-1, with D uncertain. This CDR3 has 13 residues. Trimming removed 4 bases from V and 5 bases from J, with 9 bases in between. Germline V lookup: CDR1 MDHEN, CDR2 SYDVKM.

V is TRBV5-1 and J is TRBJ1-2; TRBD1 might be the D (6 bases). Germline V gene lookup returns CDR1 SGHRS and CDR2 YFSETQ. Trimming stripped 4 bases from V and 3 bases from J, with 22 bases between. The CDR3 has 17 residues. CDR3 sequence: CASSPDMRGITDYGYTF. As DNA, the CDR3 is TGCGCCAGCAGCCCGGATATGAGGGGGATTACGGACTATGGCTACACCTTC.

On this clonotype itself: A read error is possible here, since a much larger clone lies one base away. The gene calls are TRBV20-1 and TRBJ1-2, with TRBD1 matching over 7 bases. The V gene's germline CDR1 is DFQATT and CDR2 SNEGSKA (reference sequence). CDR3 length: 12 amino acids. The ends lost 5 bases at V and 4 bases at J; junction bases unmatched: 4. The CDR3 DNA reads TGCAGTGCTGACAGGGAAGGCTATGGCTACACCTTC. Its translation: CSADREGYGYTF.

This clonotype was recorded a few times. The chain joins TRBV11-2 to TRBJ2-3, with D possibly matching TRBD2 (7 bases). This CDR3 has 16 residues. With 3 bases removed from V and 4 bases from J, the gap between germline ends came to 17 bases. Germline values: CDR1 SGHAT, CDR2 FQNNGV. CDR3 amino acids: CASSFMAGAPPDTQYF. The CDR3 DNA sequence: TGTGCCAGCAGCTTTATGGCGGGGGCTCCCCCAGATACGCAGTATTTT.